This T cell receptor beta chain is drawn from a study of blood T cell repertoires in COVID-19. About the research overall: From T cells, B-cell-depleted T cells, or PBMCs came the material, which was cDNA or gDNA.

Germline V gives CDR1 SNHLY, CDR2 FYNNEI. The germline V and J ends were trimmed by 8 bases and 0 bases, with 7 bases remaining between them. This CDR3 has 13 residues. Original data processing: It was from reference gene primer amplification that nucleated cell counts were estimated. Using immunoSEQ multiplex PCR, the repertoire was profiled, and TCRdb retains in-frame clones only, with some absent. That table furnishes V, J and clone size, whereas the DNA furnished D and trimming. This sample has roughly 230,000 clones, with about 85% found just once. The TCR was taken from a man aged 35-49 years with acute or convalescent COVID-19. The chain has TRBV2 and TRBJ2-2; the D is unclear. Sequencing was done on a sample of peripheral blood. CDR3 in DNA: TGTGCCAGCGCAGAATCGAACACCGGGGAGCTGTTTTTT. As protein: CASAESNTGELFF.